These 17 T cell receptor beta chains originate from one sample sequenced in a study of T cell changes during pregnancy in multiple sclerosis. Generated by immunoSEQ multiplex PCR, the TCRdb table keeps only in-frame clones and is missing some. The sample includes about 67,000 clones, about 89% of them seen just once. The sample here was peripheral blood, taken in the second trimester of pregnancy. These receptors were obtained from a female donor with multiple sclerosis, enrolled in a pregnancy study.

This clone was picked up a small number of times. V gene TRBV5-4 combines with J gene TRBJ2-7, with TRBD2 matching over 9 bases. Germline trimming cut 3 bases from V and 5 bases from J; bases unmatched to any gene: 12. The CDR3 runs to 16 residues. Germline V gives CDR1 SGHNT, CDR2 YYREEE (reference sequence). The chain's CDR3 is CASSWGGGAGSNEQYF. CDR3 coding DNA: TGTGCCAGCAGCTGGGGCGGGGGGGCTGGGTCCAACGAGCAGTACTTC.

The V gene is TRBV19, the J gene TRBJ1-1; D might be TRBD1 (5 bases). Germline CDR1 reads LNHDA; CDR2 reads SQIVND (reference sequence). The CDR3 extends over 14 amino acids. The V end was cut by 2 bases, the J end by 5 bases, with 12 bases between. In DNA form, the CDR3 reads TGTGCCAGTAGTATAACCGGGACTTGGACTGAAGCTTTCTTT. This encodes CASSITGTWTEAFF.

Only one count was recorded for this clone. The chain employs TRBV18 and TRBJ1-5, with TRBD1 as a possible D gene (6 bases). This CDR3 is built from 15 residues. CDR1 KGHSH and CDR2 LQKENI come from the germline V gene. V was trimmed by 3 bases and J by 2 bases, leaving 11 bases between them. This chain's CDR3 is CASSPEQGGNQPQHF. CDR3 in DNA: TGTGCCAGCTCACCGGAACAGGGAGGCAATCAGCCCCAGCATTTT. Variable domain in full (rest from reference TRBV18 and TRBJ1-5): NAGVMQNPRHLVRRRGQEARLRCSPMKGHSHVYWYRQLPEEGLKFMVYLQKENIIDESGMPKERFSAEFPKEGPSILRIQQVVRGDSAAYFCASSPEQGGNQPQHFGDGTRLSIL.

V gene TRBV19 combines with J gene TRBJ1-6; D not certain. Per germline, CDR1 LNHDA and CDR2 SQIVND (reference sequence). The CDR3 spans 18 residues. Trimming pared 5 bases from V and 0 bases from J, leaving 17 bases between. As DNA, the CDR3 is TGTGCCAGTAGTGTGGAAGGAGTCCTGAGCTCCTATAATTCACCCCTCCACTTT. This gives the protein CASSVEGVLSSYNSPLHF.

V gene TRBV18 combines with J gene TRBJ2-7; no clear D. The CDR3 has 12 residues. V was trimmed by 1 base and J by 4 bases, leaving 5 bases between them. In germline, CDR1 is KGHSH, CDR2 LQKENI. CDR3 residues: CASSPQQYEQYF. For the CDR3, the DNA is TGTGCCAGCTCACCACAGCAATACGAGCAGTACTTC.

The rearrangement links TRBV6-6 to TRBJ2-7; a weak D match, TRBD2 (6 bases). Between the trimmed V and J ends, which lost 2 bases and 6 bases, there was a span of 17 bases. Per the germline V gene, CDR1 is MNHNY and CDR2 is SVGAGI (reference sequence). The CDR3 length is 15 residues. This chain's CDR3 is CASSYSPGEAGEQYF. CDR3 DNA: TGTGCCAGCAGTTACAGTCCGGGGGAGGCGGGCGAGCAGTACTTC.

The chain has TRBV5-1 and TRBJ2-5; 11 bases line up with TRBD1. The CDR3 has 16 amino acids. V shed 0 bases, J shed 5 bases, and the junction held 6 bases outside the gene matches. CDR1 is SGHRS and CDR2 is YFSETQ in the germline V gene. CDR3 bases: TGCGCCAGCAGCTTGGGGGACAGGGGGATGGCGGAGACCCAGTACTTC. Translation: CASSLGDRGMAETQYF.

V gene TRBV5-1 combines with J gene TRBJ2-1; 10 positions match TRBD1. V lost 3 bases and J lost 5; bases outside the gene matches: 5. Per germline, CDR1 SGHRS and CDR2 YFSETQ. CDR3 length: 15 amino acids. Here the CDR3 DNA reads TGCGCCAGCAGCTATTATGGGACAGGGGACAATGAGCAGTTCTTC. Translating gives CASSYYGTGDNEQFF. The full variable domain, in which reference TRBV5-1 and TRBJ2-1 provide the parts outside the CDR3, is KAGVTQTPRYLIKTRGQQVTLSCSPISGHRSVSWYQQTPGQGLQFLFEYFSETQRNKGNFPGRFSGRQFSNSRSEMNVSTLELGDSALYLCASSYYGTGDNEQFFGPGTRLTVL.

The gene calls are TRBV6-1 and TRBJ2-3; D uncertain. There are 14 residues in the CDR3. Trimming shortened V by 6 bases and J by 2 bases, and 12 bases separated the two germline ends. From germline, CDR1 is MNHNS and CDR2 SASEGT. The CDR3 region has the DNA TGTGCCAGCAGCCGACTTGAGACCACAGATACGCAGTATTTT. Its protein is CASSRLETTDTQYF.

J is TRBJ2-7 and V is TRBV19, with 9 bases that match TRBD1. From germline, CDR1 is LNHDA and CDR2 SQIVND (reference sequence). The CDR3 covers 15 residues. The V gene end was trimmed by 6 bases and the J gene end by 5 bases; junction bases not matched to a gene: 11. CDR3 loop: CASRSPGQGVHEQYF. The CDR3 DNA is TGTGCCAGTAGATCTCCGGGACAGGGAGTCCACGAGCAGTACTTC.

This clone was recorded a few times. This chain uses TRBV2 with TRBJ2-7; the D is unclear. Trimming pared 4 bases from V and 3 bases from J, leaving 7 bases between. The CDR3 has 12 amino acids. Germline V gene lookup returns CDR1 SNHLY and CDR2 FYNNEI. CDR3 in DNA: TGTGCCAGCAGTGGCGCTGACTACGAGCAGTACTTC. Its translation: CASSGADYEQYF.

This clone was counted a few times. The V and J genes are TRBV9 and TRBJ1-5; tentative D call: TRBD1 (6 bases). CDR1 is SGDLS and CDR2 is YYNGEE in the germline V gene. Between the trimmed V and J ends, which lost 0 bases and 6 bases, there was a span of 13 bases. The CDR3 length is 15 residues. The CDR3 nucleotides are TGTGCCAGCAGCGTAGGAAACAGGGTAGGTCAGCCCCAGCATTTT. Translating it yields CASSVGNRVGQPQHF.

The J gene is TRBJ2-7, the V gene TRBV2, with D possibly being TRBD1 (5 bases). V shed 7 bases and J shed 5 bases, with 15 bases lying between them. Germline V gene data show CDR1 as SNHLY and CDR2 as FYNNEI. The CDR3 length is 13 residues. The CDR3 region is CASTVTVPHEQYF. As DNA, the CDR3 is TGTGCCAGCACCGTGACAGTTCCCCACGAGCAGTACTTC. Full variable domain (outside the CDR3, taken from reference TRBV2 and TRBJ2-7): EPEVTQTPSHQVTQMGQEVILRCVPISNHLYFYWYRQILGQKVEFLVSFYNNEISEKSEIFDDQFSVERPDGSNFTLKIRSTKLEDSAMYFCASTVTVPHEQYFGPGTRLTVT.

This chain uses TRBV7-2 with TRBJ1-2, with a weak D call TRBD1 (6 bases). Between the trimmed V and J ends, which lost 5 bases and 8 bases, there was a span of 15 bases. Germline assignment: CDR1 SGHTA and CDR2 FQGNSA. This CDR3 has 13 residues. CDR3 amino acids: CASSRDIDAGYTF. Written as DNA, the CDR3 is TGTGCCAGCAGCCGGGACATTGATGCAGGCTACACCTTC.

The CDR3 loop is CASSGGTGPNSPLHF. The CDR3 DNA is TGTGCCAGCAGCGGAGGGACAGGGCCAAATTCACCCCTCCACTTT. The chain joins TRBV9 to TRBJ1-6, with 9 bases lining up with TRBD1. From germline, CDR1 is SGDLS and CDR2 YYNGEE. The ends lost 3 bases at V and 7 bases at J; junction bases unmatched: 5. CDR3 size: 15 residues.

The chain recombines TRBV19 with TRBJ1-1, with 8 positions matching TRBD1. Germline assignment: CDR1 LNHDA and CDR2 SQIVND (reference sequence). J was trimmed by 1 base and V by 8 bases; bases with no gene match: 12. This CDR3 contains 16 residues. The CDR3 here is CASRRTGPTENTEAFF. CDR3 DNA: TGTGCCAGTCGCCGGACAGGGCCGACCGAGAACACTGAAGCTTTCTTT.

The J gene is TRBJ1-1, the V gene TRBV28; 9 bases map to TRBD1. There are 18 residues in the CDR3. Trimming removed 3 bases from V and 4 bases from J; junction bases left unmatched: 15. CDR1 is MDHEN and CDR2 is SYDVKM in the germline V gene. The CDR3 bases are TGTGCCAGCAGTTTTGAGGGGACAGGGAGGTCGGGGGGCACTGAAGCTTTCTTT. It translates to CASSFEGTGRSGGTEAFF.